Listed here are 23 T cell receptor beta chains from one sample, sequenced in a study of blood T cell repertoires in COVID-19. Here immunoSEQ multiplex PCR was the method, and the copy in TCRdb shows in-frame clones only, minus some. The sample has under 250,000 clones, around 83% seen once. The sample was peripheral blood. The source is a man aged 40-49 years with active or convalescent COVID-19.

The chain joins TRBV5-1 to TRBJ2-2, with D tentatively TRBD2 (5 bases). The CDR3 runs 15 residues. Per the germline V gene, CDR1 is SGHRS and CDR2 is YFSETQ. Deletions cut 0 bases from V and 6 bases from J, with 12 bases between. This CDR3 reads CASSLAGKAAGELFF. CDR3 coding DNA: TGCGCCAGCAGCTTGGCGGGGAAGGCCGCCGGGGAGCTGTTTTTT.

This chain uses TRBV5-4 with TRBJ2-3; 8 nucleotides align to TRBD2. Germline V gene sequence: CDR1 SGHNT, CDR2 YYREEE (reference sequence). This CDR3 is 15 amino acids long. The J segment lost 1 base and the V segment lost 0 bases, leaving 1 base of the junction unmatched. CDR3 in DNA: TGTGCCAGCAGCTTGGCGGGACTAGGCACAGATACGCAGTATTTT. This encodes CASSLAGLGTDTQYF.

Points on this clone: At one of its ends the junction is not consistent with the germline gene, which may arise from a read error. The J gene is TRBJ2-4, the V gene TRBV5-6, with D perhaps matching TRBD1 (6 bases). Germline loops: CDR1 SGHDT, CDR2 YYEEEE. The CDR3 is 11 residues long. The CDR3 nucleotides read TGTGCCAGCAGCCTCCGGGACATGAGGGACTTC. This codes for CASSLRDMRDF.

This chain joins TRBV7-6 and TRBJ1-2, with unresolved D. Germline V gene lookup returns CDR1 SGHVS and CDR2 FNYEAQ. V lost 3 bases, J lost 6 bases, and 5 bases lay in between. The length of the CDR3 is 11 residues. CDR3 region: CASSFTNGYTF. Here the CDR3 DNA reads TGTGCCAGCAGCTTTACAAATGGCTACACCTTC.

As concerns this clone: This sample also contains other DNA sequences that code for the same CDR3. This rearrangement joins TRBV4-3 to TRBJ2-3; 8 nucleotides match TRBD2. The CDR3 is 15 amino acids. V lost 1 base to trimming and J lost 6 bases; unmatched junction nucleotides: 6. Germline V gives CDR1 LGHNA, CDR2 YSLEER. The CDR3 bases are TGCGCCAGCAGCCAAGGAAGGGCTAGCGGGGATACGCAGTATTTT. It codes for CASSQGRASGDTQYF.

This sequence joins TRBV4-2 and TRBJ1-5; a possible D gene is TRBD1 (5 bases). Germline V gives CDR1 LGHNA, CDR2 YNFKEQ. Trimming removed 0 bases from V and 6 bases from J, with 12 bases in between. The CDR3 contains 15 residues. The CDR3: CASSQEWGLGQPQHF. The CDR3, as DNA: TGTGCCAGCAGCCAAGAGTGGGGCTTGGGTCAGCCCCAGCATTTT.

The chain combines TRBV21-1 with TRBJ1-6; the D segment call TRBD1 is taken from the table without a DNA check. TRBV21-1 is classified as a pseudogene. The CDR3 is 20 amino acids. CDR3 bases: TGTGCCAGCAGTCATAAGCCCCCCCGACAGGCCGACGACTATGATTCACCCCTCCACTTT. Protein sequence: CASSHKPPRQADDYDSPLHF.

This clone was seen a handful of times. The chain combines TRBV10-3 with TRBJ2-1; 9 bases map to TRBD2. After removal of 6 bases from V and 9 bases from J, the junction contained 12 bases not matched to a gene. Germline lookup yields CDR1 ENHRY and CDR2 SYGVKD. CDR3 size: 15 residues. The CDR3 DNA sequence: TGTGCCATCAGGGGACTAGCAGACGGTCATGGTGAGCAGTTCTTC. Protein: CAIRGLADGHGEQFF.

This chain connects TRBV30 to TRBJ2-1; no clear D. The CDR3 runs 12 residues. Germline lookup yields CDR1 GTSNPN and CDR2 SVGIG (reference sequence). V lost 0 bases and J lost 3, with 3 bases in between. The CDR3 coding sequence is TGTGCCTGGAGTGTATACTACAATGAGCAGTTCTTC. Its protein product is CAWSVYYNEQFF.

CDR3 residues: CASSEQKGAYEQYF. CDR3 nucleotide sequence: TGTGCCAGCAGTGAACAAAAAGGAGCCTACGAGCAGTACTTC. V and J are TRBV6-1 and TRBJ2-7; D is uncertain. The CDR3 consists of 14 residues. From germline, CDR1 is MNHNS and CDR2 SASEGT. V lost 2 bases to trimming and J lost 2 bases, with 10 bases between them.

The rearrangement joins TRBV4-1 to TRBJ2-5; 9 bases are shared with TRBD1. CDR1 MGHRA and CDR2 YSYEKL come from the germline V gene. This CDR3 is built from 16 residues. Trimming at V came to 1 base and at J to 2 bases, leaving 5 bases not matched to a gene. The CDR3 DNA sequence: TGCGCCAGCAGCCAAGTCGGGGACAGGGTTCAAGAGACCCAGTACTTC. Translated, it gives CASSQVGDRVQETQYF.

The chain carries TRBV19 and TRBJ1-5, with TRBD1 matching 7 bases. CDR3 size: 15 residues. The J segment lost 7 bases and the V segment lost 6 bases, leaving 12 bases of the junction unmatched. Germline CDR1 LNHDA, CDR2 SQIVND (reference sequence). CDR3 coding DNA: TGTGCCAGTAGCCCACGGACAGGACAGGAGCAGCCCCAGCATTTT. As protein: CASSPRTGQEQPQHF.

This chain joins TRBV19 and TRBJ1-4, with D unclear. The CDR3 sequence is 14 residues long. In germline, CDR1 is LNHDA, CDR2 SQIVND (reference sequence). V shed 1 base and J shed 2 bases, with 5 bases lying between them. Here the CDR3 DNA reads TGTGCCAGTAGTATAGGGCATACTAATGAAAAACTGTTTTTT. Its translation: CASSIGHTNEKLFF.

V is TRBV7-6 and J is TRBJ1-3, with 8 bases aligning to TRBD1. Looked up from germline, CDR1 is SGHVS and CDR2 is FNYEAQ. This CDR3 contains 16 residues. V trimming: 1 base; J trimming: 4 bases; junction bases outside the gene matches: 6. CDR3 residues: CASSLEARGPGNTIYF. DNA for the CDR3: TGTGCCAGCAGCTTAGAGGCCAGGGGGCCAGGAAACACCATATATTTT.

This chain uses TRBV19 with TRBJ2-1, with TRBD2 matching 10 bases. Trimming removed 6 bases from V and 2 bases from J; junction bases left unmatched: 4. Germline V gives CDR1 LNHDA, CDR2 SQIVND (reference sequence). The CDR3 extends over 15 amino acids. The CDR3 loop reads CASRPSGGTYNEQFF. The CDR3 DNA follows: TGTGCCAGTAGACCTAGCGGGGGAACCTACAATGAGCAGTTCTTC.

The gene calls are TRBV3-1 (or the pseudogene TRBV3-2) and TRBJ1-5; no reliable D call. In germline, CDR1 is LGHDT, CDR2 YNNKEL (reference sequence). V lost 0 bases and J lost 7, with 7 bases in between. The CDR3 totals 13 residues. The CDR3: CASSQDSTQPQHF. In DNA form, the CDR3 reads TGTGCCAGCAGCCAAGATAGTACCCAGCCCCAGCATTTT.

J is TRBJ2-7 and V is TRBV7-6, with 10 bases identical to TRBD1. J was trimmed by 4 bases and V by 4 bases; bases with no gene match: 7. The CDR3 sequence is 15 residues long. Germline CDR1 reads SGHVS; CDR2 reads FNYEAQ. The CDR3 DNA sequence: TGTGCCAGCAGCTCGGGGGACAGGGGTTCTTACGAGCAGTACTTC. Encoded protein: CASSSGDRGSYEQYF.

This sequence joins TRBV7-3 and TRBJ2-5, with TRBD1 as a possible D gene (5 bases). There are 13 residues in the CDR3. The germline CDR1 and CDR2 sequences are SGHTA and FQGTGA. Trimming took off 2 bases at V and 5 bases at J, with 9 bases between the two ends. The CDR3 nucleotides are TGTGCCAGCAGCTTATGGGGCGAGGAGACCCAGTACTTC. Its protein is CASSLWGEETQYF.

CDR3 nucleotides: TGTGCCAGCAGCGCGGAGGGGGCGTCTCAGCCCCAGCATTTT. This codes for CASSAEGASQPQHF. The chain uses TRBV9 and TRBJ1-5, with 7 bases that match TRBD1. V shed 3 bases and J 6 bases; nucleotides not matched to a gene: 6. The CDR3 runs to 14 residues. The germline gives CDR1 SGDLS, CDR2 YYNGEE.

This chain links TRBV21-1 with TRBJ1-5; TRBD1 is the table's D call, not checked against the DNA. TRBV21-1 is an annotated pseudogene. The CDR3 is 18 residues long. The CDR3 protein is CASRPPDRGRWGNQPQHF. The CDR3, as DNA: TGTGCCAGCAGACCGCCAGACAGGGGGCGATGGGGCAATCAGCCCCAGCATTTT.

This chain joins TRBV7-2 and TRBJ1-1; 7 nucleotides match TRBD1. The CDR3 is made up of 19 amino acids. V was clipped by 2 bases and J by 0 bases; unmatched bases: 15. The germline CDR1 and CDR2 sequences are SGHTA and FQGNSA. The chain's CDR3 is CASSLYITGASAMNTEAFF. Here the CDR3 DNA reads TGTGCCAGCAGCTTATACATAACAGGGGCATCGGCCATGAACACTGAAGCTTTCTTT.

CDR3 nucleotides: TGTGCCACCAGTGATCTCGGACAGGGCTACACCTTC. Its protein product is CATSDLGQGYTF. The J gene is TRBJ1-2, the V gene TRBV24-1, with D possibly TRBD1 on 6 matching bases. Trimming shortened V by 3 bases and J by 8 bases, and 9 bases separated the two germline ends. CDR1 is KGHDR and CDR2 is SFDVKD in the germline V gene. This CDR3 contains 12 residues.

The chain carries TRBV7-9 and TRBJ2-1; D unresolved. Germline CDR1 and CDR2: SEHNR and FQNEAQ (reference sequence). There are 15 residues in the CDR3. The ends were cut back, 4 bases at V and 10 bases at J, with 20 bases in the middle. The CDR3 coding sequence is TGTGCCAGCAGCTCCCCTGCCGGAGCAGTGGCCGAGCAGTTCTTC. It codes for CASSSPAGAVAEQFF.